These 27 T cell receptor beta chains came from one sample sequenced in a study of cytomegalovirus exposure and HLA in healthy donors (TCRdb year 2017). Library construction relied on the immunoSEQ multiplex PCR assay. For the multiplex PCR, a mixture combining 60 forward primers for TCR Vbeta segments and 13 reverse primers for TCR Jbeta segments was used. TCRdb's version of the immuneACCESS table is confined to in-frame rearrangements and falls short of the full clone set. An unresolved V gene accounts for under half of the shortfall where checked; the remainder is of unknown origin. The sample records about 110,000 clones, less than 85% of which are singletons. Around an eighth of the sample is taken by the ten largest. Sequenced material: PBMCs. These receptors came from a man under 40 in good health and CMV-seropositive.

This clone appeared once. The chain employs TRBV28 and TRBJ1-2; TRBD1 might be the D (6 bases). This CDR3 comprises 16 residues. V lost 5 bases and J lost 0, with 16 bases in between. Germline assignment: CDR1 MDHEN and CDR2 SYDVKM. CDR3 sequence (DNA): TGTGCCAGCAGTCTCGGGGGGCAGGGGACTAACTATGGCTACACCTTC. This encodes CASSLGGQGTNYGYTF.

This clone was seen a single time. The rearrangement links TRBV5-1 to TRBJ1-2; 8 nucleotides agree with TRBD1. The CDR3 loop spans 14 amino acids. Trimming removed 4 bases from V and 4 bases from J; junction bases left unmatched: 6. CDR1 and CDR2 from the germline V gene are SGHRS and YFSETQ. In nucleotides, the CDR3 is TGCGCCAGCAGCCCTGGACAGGGTGGCTATGGCTACACCTTC. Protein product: CASSPGQGGYGYTF.

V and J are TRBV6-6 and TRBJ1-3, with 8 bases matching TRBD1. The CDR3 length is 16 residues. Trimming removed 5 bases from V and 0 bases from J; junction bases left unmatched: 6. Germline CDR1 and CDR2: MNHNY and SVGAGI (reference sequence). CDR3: CASSGTGIFSGNTIYF. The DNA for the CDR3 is TGTGCCAGCAGTGGGACAGGCATCTTCTCTGGAAACACCATATATTTT.

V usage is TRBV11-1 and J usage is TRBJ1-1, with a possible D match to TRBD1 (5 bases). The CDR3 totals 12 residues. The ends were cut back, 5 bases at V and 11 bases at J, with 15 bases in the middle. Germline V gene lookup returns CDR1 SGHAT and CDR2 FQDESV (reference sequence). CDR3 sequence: CASSREGVDAFF. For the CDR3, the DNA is TGTGCCAGCAGCCGAGAAGGGGTGGACGCTTTCTTT.

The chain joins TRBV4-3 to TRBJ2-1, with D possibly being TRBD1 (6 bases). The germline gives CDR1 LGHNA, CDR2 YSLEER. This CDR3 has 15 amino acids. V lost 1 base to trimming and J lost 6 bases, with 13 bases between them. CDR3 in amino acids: CASSQGPGARNEQFF. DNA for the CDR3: TGCGCCAGCAGCCAAGGGCCAGGGGCCCGCAATGAGCAGTTCTTC.

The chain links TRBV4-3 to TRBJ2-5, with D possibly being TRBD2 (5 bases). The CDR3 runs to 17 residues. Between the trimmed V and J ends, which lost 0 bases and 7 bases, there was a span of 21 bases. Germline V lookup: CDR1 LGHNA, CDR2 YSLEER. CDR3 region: CASSQEISLAGPGTQYF. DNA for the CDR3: TGCGCCAGCAGCCAAGAAATTAGCCTAGCAGGTCCGGGGACCCAGTACTTC.

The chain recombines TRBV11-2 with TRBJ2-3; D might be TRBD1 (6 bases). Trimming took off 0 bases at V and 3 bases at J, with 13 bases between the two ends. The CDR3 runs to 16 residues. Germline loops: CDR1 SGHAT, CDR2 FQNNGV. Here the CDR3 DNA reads TGTGCCAGCAGCTTAGATAGGCCAGGGGATACAGATACGCAGTATTTT. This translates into CASSLDRPGDTDTQYF.

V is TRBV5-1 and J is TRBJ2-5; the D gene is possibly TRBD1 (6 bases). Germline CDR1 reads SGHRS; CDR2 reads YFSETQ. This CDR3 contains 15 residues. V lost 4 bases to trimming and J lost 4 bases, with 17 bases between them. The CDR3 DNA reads TGCGCCAGCAGCCAAATGGGACAAAGATCAGAGACCCAGTACTTC. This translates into CASSQMGQRSETQYF.

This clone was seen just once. As DNA, the CDR3 is TGTGCCAGCAGCTTAGGATTAGCGAGTACCCAGTACTTC. Its translation is CASSLGLASTQYF. The chain combines TRBV7-2 with TRBJ2-5; the D gene is possibly TRBD2 (5 bases). V gave up 1 base and J gave up 8 bases, with 11 bases separating them. This CDR3 comprises 13 residues. Germline V gene sequence: CDR1 SGHTA, CDR2 FQGNSA.

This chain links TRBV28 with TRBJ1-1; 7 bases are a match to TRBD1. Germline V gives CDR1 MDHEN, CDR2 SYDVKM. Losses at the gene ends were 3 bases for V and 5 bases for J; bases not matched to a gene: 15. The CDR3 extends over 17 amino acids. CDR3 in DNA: TGTGCCAGCAGTTTTACCCCTCGCGACAGGGAAAGGACTGAAGCTTTCTTT. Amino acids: CASSFTPRDRERTEAFF. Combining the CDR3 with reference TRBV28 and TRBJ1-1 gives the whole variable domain DVKVTQSSRYLVKRTGEKVFLECVQDMDHENMFWYRQDPGLGLRLIYFSYDVKMKEKGDIPEGYSVSREKKERFSLILESASTNQTSMYLCASSFTPRDRERTEAFFGQGTRLTVV.

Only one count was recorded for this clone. The CDR3 sequence: CASSLDVGTGNEQYF. CDR3 nucleotides: TGTGCCAGCAGCTTAGACGTCGGGACAGGGAACGAGCAGTACTTC. The chain joins TRBV7-6 to TRBJ2-7; 9 positions match TRBD1. This CDR3 spans 15 amino acids. Germline V gene lookup returns CDR1 SGHVS and CDR2 FNYEAQ. Germline trimming cut 1 base from V and 5 bases from J; bases unmatched to any gene: 6.

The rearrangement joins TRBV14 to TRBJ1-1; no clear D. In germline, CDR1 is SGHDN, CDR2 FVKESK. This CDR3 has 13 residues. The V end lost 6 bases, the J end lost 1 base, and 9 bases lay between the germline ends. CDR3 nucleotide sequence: TGTGCCAGCAGAAGTTCGGGGAACACTGAAGCTTTCTTT. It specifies CASRSSGNTEAFF.

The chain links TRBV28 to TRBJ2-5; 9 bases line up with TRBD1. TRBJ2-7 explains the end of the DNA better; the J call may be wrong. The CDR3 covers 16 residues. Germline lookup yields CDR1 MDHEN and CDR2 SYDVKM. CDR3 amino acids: CASSPPGQGKSYEQYF. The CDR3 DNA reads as TGTGCCAGCAGTCCCCCCGGACAGGGGAAATCCTACGAGCAGTACTTC.

The CDR3 spells CATSPGTGLEQYF. CDR3 DNA sequence: TGTGCCACCAGCCCCGGGACAGGATTAGAGCAGTACTTC. This chain uses TRBV15 with TRBJ2-7, with 8 nucleotides matching TRBD1. This CDR3 contains 13 residues. The germline CDR1 and CDR2 sequences are LNHNV and YYDKDF (reference sequence). V dropped 5 bases and J dropped 7; count of bases not matched to a gene: 7.

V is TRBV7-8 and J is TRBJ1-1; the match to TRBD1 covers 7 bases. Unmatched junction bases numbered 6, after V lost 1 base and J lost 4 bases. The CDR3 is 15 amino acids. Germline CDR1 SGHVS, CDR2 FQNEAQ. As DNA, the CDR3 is TGTGCCAGCAGCTTAGAGGACAGGCGGGGCACTGAAGCTTTCTTT. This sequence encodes CASSLEDRRGTEAFF. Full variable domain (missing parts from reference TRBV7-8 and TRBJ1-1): GAGVSQSPRYKVAKRGQDVALRCDPISGHVSLFWYQQALGQGPEFLTYFQNEAQLDKSGLPSDRFFAERPEGSVSTLKIQRTQQEDSAVYLCASSLEDRRGTEAFFGQGTRLTVV.

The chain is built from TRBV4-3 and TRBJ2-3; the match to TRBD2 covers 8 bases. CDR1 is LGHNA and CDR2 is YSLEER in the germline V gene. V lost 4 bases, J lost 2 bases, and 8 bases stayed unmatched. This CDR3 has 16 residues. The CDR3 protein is CASSLRGGLFTDTQYF. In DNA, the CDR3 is TGCGCCAGCAGCCTCCGGGGGGGCCTTTTCACAGATACGCAGTATTTT.

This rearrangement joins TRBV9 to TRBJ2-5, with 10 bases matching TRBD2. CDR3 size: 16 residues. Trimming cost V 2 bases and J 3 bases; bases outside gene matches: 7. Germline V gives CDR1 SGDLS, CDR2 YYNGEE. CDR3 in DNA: TGTGCCAGCAGCGTGGGGGGGCTAGCGGGGGAAGAGACCCAGTACTTC. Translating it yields CASSVGGLAGEETQYF. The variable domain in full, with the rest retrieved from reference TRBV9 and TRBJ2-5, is DSGVTQTPKHLITATGQRVTLRCSPRSGDLSVYWYQQSLDQGLQFLIQYYNGEERAKGNILERFSAQQFPDLHSELNLSSLELGDSALYFCASSVGGLAGEETQYFGPGTRLLVL.

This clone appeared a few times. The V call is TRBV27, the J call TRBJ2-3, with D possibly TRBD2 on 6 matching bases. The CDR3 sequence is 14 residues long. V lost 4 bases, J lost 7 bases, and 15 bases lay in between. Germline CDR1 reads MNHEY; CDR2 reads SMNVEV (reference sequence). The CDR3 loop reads CASSSGLSLHTQYF. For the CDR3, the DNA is TGTGCCAGCAGTTCGGGACTGAGTTTGCATACGCAGTATTTT.

CDR3 in amino acids: CASSLAGGTYNEQFF. The DNA for the CDR3 is TGCGCCAGCAGCTTGGCCGGGGGGACGTACAATGAGCAGTTCTTC. This chain connects TRBV5-1 to TRBJ2-1; 7 bases match TRBD2. The CDR3 contains 15 residues. Germline V gene sequence: CDR1 SGHRS, CDR2 YFSETQ. V shed 0 bases and J 4 bases; nucleotides not matched to a gene: 4.

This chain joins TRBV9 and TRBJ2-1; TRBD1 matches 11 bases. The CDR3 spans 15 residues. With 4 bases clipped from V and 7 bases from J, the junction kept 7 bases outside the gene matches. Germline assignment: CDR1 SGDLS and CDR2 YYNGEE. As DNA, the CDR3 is TGTGCCAGCAGCCCCTGGACAGGGGGCGGGAATGAGCAGTTCTTC. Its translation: CASSPWTGGGNEQFF.

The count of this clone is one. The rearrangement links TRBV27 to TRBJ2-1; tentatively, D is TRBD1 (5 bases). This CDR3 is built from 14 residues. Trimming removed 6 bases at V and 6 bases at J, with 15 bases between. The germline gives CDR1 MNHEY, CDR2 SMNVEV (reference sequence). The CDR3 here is CASRDTLASNEQFF. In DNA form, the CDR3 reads TGTGCCAGCAGGGACACTCTGGCCTCCAATGAGCAGTTCTTC.

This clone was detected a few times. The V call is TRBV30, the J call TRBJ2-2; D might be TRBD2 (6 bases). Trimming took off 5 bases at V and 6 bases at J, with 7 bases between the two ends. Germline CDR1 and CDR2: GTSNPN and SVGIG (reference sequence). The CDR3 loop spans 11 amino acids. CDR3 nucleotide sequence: TGTGCCTGGGGGGAGGCCGGGGAGCTGTTTTTT. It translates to CAWGEAGELFF.

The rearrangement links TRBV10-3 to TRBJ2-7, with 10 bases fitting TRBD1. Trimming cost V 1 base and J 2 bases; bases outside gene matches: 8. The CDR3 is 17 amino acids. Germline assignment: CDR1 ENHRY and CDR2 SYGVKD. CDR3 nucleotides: TGTGCCATCAGTGAGTTGTTAACCGGGACAGGGGCCTACGAGCAGTACTTC. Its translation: CAISELLTGTGAYEQYF.

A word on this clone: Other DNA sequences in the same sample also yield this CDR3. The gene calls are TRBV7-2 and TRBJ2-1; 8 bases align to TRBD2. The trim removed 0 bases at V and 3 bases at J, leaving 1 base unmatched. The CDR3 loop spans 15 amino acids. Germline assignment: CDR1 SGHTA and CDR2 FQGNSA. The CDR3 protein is CASSLASGDYNEQFF. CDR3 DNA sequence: TGTGCCAGCAGCTTAGCTAGCGGGGACTACAATGAGCAGTTCTTC.

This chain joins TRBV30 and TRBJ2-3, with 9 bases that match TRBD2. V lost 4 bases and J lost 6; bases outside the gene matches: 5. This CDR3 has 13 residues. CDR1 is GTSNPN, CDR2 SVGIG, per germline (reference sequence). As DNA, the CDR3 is TGTGCCTGGATAGCGGGGGCGGGGGATACGCAGTATTTT. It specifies CAWIAGAGDTQYF.

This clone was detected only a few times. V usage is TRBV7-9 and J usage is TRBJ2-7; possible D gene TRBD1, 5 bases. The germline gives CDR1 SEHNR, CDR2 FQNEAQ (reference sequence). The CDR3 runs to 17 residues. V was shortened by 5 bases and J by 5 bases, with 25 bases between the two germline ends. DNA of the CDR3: TGTGCCAGCAGCCGGAAGGGGTTGGGAAGTCGGAAGGACGAGCAGTACTTC. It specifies CASSRKGLGSRKDEQYF. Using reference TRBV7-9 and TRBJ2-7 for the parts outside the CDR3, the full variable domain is DTGVSQNPRHKITKRGQNVTFRCDPISEHNRLYWYRQTLGQGPEFLTYFQNEAQLEKSRLLSDRFSAERPKGSFSTLEIQRTEQGDSAMYLCASSRKGLGSRKDEQYFGPGTRLTVT.

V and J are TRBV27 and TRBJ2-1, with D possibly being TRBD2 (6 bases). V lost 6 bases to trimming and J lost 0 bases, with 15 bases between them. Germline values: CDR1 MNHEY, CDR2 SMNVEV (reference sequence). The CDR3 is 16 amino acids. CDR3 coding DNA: TGTGCCAGCAGACCCCGGGGGAGGAGCTCCTACAATGAGCAGTTCTTC. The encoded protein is CASRPRGRSSYNEQFF.